The 14 T cell receptor beta chains in this list originate from one sample, sequenced in a study of blood T cell repertoires in COVID-19. The data were produced by immunoSEQ multiplex PCR, yet TCRdb's version contains in-frame clones alone and is incomplete. The repertoire holds fewer than 300,000 clones, with about 80% as singletons. Material for sequencing was peripheral blood. The receptors were gathered from a person aged 65 to 85 with COVID-19, enrolled during active disease.

The rearrangement links TRBV6-6 to TRBJ1-5, with 8 nucleotides matching TRBD1. The V gene end was trimmed by 8 bases and the J gene end by 0 bases; junction bases not matched to a gene: 9. The CDR3 consists of 16 residues. Germline CDR1 and CDR2: MNHNY and SVGAGI (reference sequence). The CDR3 region has the DNA TGTGCCAGCGGAAAGACAGGGGTCGATAGCAATCAGCCCCAGCATTTT. Protein: CASGKTGVDSNQPQHF.

Only one count was recorded for this clone. The chain links TRBV6-2 or TRBV6-3 to TRBJ2-5, with 13 bases identical to TRBD2. CDR3 length equals 15 residues. CDR1 and CDR2 (germline): MNHEY, SVGEGT. V gave up 0 bases and J gave up 7 bases; unmatched junction bases: 2. CDR3 coding DNA: TGTGCCAGCAGTTACTCGGGACTAGCGGGGTTGACCCAGTACTTC. It encodes CASSYSGLAGLTQYF.

The chain carries TRBV7-2 and TRBJ1-6, with a tentative D call TRBD1 (5 bases). Germline CDR1 SGHTA, CDR2 FQGNSA. Trimming removed 1 base from V and 7 bases from J, with 11 bases in between. The CDR3 is 15 amino acids. The CDR3 region is CASSLGQPQNSPLHF. CDR3 DNA: TGTGCCAGCAGCTTAGGACAGCCTCAAAATTCACCCCTCCACTTT.

The chain is built from TRBV28 and TRBJ2-1, with 8 bases fitting TRBD2. The ends lost 3 bases at V and 4 bases at J; junction bases unmatched: 14. Germline V gene lookup returns CDR1 MDHEN and CDR2 SYDVKM. This CDR3 has 18 residues. The CDR3 region is CASSFTAGSGVFYNEQFF. CDR3 bases: TGTGCCAGCAGTTTTACGGCCGGTAGCGGGGTATTTTACAATGAGCAGTTCTTC.

J is TRBJ2-3 and V is TRBV7-3, with no clear D. CDR3 length: 12 amino acids. V shed 2 bases and J shed 6 bases, with 6 bases lying between them. Germline CDR1 and CDR2: SGHTA and FQGTGA. CDR3 residues: CASSLPLDTQYF. CDR3 coding DNA: TGTGCCAGCAGCTTACCCCTGGATACGCAGTATTTT.

The genes are TRBV5-6 and TRBJ1-1; D is uncertain. Looked up from germline, CDR1 is SGHDT and CDR2 is YYEEEE. Between the trimmed V and J ends, which lost 0 bases and 3 bases, there was a span of 3 bases. CDR3 length: 12 amino acids. CDR3 nucleotides: TGTGCCAGCAGCTTGGTAGACACTGAAGCTTTCTTT. As protein: CASSLVDTEAFF.

This rearrangement joins TRBV15 to TRBJ1-1; TRBD1 aligns across 8 bases. Germline CDR1 reads LNHNV; CDR2 reads YYDKDF (reference sequence). With 3 bases clipped from V and 0 bases from J, the junction kept 3 bases outside the gene matches. The CDR3 is 15 amino acids. In nucleotides, the CDR3 is TGTGCCACCAGCAGGGGACAGGTTTTGAACACTGAAGCTTTCTTT. Translating it yields CATSRGQVLNTEAFF.

This clone was counted a single time. The chain couples TRBV5-1 to TRBJ2-2; maybe TRBD1 (5 bases). The CDR3 runs 17 residues. V was trimmed by 3 bases and J by 3 bases, leaving 18 bases between them. In germline, CDR1 is SGHRS, CDR2 YFSETQ. In DNA form, the CDR3 reads TGCGCCAGCAGCTCCCACCCAGCCCTCAGGGACACCGGGGAGCTGTTTTTT. This sequence encodes CASSSHPALRDTGELFF. Full variable domain (rest looked up from reference TRBV5-1 and TRBJ2-2): KAGVTQTPRYLIKTRGQQVTLSCSPISGHRSVSWYQQTPGQGLQFLFEYFSETQRNKGNFPGRFSGRQFSNSRSEMNVSTLELGDSALYLCASSSHPALRDTGELFFGEGSRLTVL.

This chain uses TRBV18 with TRBJ1-2; no clear D. The V and J ends lost 1 base and 0 bases respectively, with 9 bases between them. CDR1 and CDR2 (germline): KGHSH, LQKENI. The CDR3 covers 15 residues. The CDR3 DNA is TGTGCCAGCTCACCACGGACGGAGGCTAACTATGGCTACACCTTC. Its protein product is CASSPRTEANYGYTF.

V is TRBV28 and J is TRBJ2-7; TRBD2 agrees at 11 bases. J lost 3 bases, V lost 6 bases, and 4 bases had no gene match. This CDR3 has 14 amino acids. Germline lookup yields CDR1 MDHEN and CDR2 SYDVKM. For the CDR3, the DNA is TGTGCCAGCAGACCGGGACTAGCGGTCTACGAGCAGTACTTC. Amino acid sequence: CASRPGLAVYEQYF.

CDR3: CSVRLPGSYEQYF. The CDR3 nucleotides read TGCAGCGTTCGCTTACCAGGCTCCTACGAGCAGTACTTC. The chain couples TRBV29-1 to TRBJ2-7; D is unresolved. Germline CDR1 is SQVTM and CDR2 is ANQGSEA. The V gene lost 5 bases and the J gene lost 0 bases, with 11 bases spanning the gap. CDR3 length equals 13 residues.

The chain couples TRBV3-1 (or the pseudogene TRBV3-2) to TRBJ1-1, with 9 bases lining up with TRBD1. The V gene end was trimmed by 0 bases and the J gene end by 3 bases; junction bases not matched to a gene: 2. In germline, CDR1 is LGHDT, CDR2 YNNKEL (reference sequence). The CDR3 totals 15 residues. The CDR3 here is CASSQDRQGDTEAFF. In nucleotides, the CDR3 is TGTGCCAGCAGCCAAGATAGACAGGGGGACACTGAAGCTTTCTTT.

CDR3 protein: CASSQAGGTNNEQFF. In DNA form, the CDR3 reads TGTGCCAGCAGCCAAGCAGGGGGGACAAACAATGAGCAGTTCTTC. The rearrangement uses TRBV4-2 and TRBJ2-1; D possibly corresponds to TRBD1 (7 bases). CDR1 is LGHNA and CDR2 is YNFKEQ in the germline V gene. The CDR3 loop spans 15 amino acids. V gave up 1 base and J gave up 5 bases, with 12 bases separating them.

V and J are TRBV29-1 and TRBJ2-3, with 7 bases lining up with TRBD1. The CDR3 contains 13 residues. Germline CDR1 and CDR2: SQVTM and ANQGSEA. J was trimmed by 1 base and V by 4 bases; bases with no gene match: 2. As DNA, the CDR3 is TGCAGCGTTGGCACAGGGGGCACAGATACGCAGTATTTT. This encodes CSVGTGGTDTQYF.